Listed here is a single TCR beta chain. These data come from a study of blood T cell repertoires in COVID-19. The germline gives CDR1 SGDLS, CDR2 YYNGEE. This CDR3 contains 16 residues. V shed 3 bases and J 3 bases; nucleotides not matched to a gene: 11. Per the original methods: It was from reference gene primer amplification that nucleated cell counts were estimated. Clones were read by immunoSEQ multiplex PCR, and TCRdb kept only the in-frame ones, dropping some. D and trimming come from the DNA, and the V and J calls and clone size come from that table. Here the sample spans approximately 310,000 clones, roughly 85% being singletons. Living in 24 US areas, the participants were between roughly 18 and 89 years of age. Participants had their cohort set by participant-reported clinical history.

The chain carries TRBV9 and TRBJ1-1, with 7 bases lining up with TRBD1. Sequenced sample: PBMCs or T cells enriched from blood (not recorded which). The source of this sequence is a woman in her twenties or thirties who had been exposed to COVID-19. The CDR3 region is CASSAIYWTGYTEAFF. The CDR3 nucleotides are TGTGCCAGCAGCGCCATATATTGGACAGGATACACTGAAGCTTTCTTT.